The T cell receptor (beta chain) described here comes from a study of cytomegalovirus exposure and HLA in healthy donors. The V gene's germline CDR1 is MGHDK and CDR2 SYGVNS. The CDR3 runs to 12 residues. J lost 13 bases, V lost 5 bases, and 9 bases had no gene match. The PCR was carried out with 60 Vbeta primers and 13 Jbeta primers. Using immunoSEQ multiplex PCR, the repertoire was profiled, and TCRdb retains in-frame clones only, with some absent. The sample lists under 150,000 clones, 70% to 75% occurring once. Overall study results and limits: Most CMV-associated TCR beta chains were later found to appear HLA-restricted. Analysis was carried out at a later point, and it linked a missense DCLRE1C variant to TCR beta V- and J-gene trimming.

Regarding this clone: Its specificity is unknown.

The chain recombines TRBV25-1 with TRBJ1-1; 8 nucleotides line up with TRBD1. This TCR came from a human donor in good health. The sample taken for sequencing was PBMCs. CDR3 coding DNA: TGTGCCAGCAGTCGACCGGGACAGGAGGATTTCTTT. It yields the protein CASSRPGQEDFF.